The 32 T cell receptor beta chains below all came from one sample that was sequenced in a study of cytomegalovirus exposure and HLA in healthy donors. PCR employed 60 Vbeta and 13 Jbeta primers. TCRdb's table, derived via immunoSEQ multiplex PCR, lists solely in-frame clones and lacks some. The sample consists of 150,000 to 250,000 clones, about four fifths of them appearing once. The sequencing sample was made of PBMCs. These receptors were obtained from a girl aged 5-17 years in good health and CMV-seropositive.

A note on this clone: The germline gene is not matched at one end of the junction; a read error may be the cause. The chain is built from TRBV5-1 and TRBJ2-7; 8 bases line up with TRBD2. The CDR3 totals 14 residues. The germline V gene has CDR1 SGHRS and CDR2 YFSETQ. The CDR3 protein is CASSPYGGVDEQYF. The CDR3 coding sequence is TGTGCCAGCAGCCCTTACGGGGGGGTCGACGAGCAGTACTTC.

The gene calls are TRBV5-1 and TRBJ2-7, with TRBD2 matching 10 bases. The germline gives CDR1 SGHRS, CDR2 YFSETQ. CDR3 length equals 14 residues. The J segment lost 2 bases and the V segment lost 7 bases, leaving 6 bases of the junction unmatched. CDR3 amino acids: CASQVLAGAYEQYF. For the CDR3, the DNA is TGCGCCAGCCAAGTGCTAGCGGGGGCCTACGAGCAGTACTTC.

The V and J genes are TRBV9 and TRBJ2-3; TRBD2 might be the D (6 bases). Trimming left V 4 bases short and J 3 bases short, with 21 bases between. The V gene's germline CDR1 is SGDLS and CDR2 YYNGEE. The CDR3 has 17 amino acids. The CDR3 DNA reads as TGTGCCAGCAGCATTGAGGAGGGACGGCCGCTTACAGATACGCAGTATTTT. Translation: CASSIEEGRPLTDTQYF.

CDR3 DNA: TGTGCCAGCAGCTTGGGGGCTCTAGGGGGAGATACGCAGTATTTT. It yields the protein CASSLGALGGDTQYF. This chain links TRBV5-6 with TRBJ2-3, with a weak D call TRBD1 (6 bases). Trimming left V 0 bases short and J 5 bases short, with 13 bases between. Germline CDR1 and CDR2: SGHDT and YYEEEE. CDR3 size: 15 residues.

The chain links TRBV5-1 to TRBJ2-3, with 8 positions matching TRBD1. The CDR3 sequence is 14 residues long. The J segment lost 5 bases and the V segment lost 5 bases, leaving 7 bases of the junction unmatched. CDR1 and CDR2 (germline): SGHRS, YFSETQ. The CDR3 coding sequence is TGCGCCAGCAGTCAGAAGACAGGGGAAGATACGCAGTATTTT. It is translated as CASSQKTGEDTQYF.

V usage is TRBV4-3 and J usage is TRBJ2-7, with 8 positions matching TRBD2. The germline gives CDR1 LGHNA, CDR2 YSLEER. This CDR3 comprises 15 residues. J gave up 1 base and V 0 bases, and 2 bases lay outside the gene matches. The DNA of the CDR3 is TGCGCCAGCAGCCAAGATACTAGCGGTTCCTACGAGCAGTACTTC. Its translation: CASSQDTSGSYEQYF.

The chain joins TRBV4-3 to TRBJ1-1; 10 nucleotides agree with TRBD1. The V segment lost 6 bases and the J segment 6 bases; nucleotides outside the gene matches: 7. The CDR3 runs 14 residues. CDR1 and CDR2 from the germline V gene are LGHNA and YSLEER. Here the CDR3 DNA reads TGCGCCAGCAGTCGAGACAGGGGGCCCGCTGAAGCTTTCTTT. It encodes CASSRDRGPAEAFF.

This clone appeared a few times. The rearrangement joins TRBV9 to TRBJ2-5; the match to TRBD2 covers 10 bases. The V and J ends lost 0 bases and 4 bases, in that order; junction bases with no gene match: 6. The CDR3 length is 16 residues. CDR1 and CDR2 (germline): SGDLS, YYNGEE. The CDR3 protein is CASSVAASGGLETQYF. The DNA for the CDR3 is TGTGCCAGCAGCGTAGCCGCTAGCGGGGGCTTAGAGACCCAGTACTTC.

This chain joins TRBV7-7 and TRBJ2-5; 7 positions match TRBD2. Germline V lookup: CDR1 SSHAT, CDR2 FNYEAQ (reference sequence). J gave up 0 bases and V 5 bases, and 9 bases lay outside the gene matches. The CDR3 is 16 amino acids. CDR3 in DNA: TGTGCCAGCAGCCCGAGGCAGGGAGGGCACCAAGAGACCCAGTACTTC. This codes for CASSPRQGGHQETQYF.

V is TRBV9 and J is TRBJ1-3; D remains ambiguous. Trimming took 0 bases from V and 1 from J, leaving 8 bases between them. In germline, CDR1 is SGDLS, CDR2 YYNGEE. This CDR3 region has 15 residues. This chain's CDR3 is CASSVVPDSGNTIYF. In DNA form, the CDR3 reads TGTGCCAGCAGCGTAGTTCCAGATTCTGGAAACACCATATATTTT.

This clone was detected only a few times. CDR3 in amino acids: CAITQGWSYEQYF. The CDR3 DNA follows: TGTGCCATCACACAGGGGTGGTCCTACGAGCAGTACTTC. The chain joins TRBV10-3 to TRBJ2-7, with 7 bases that match TRBD1. This CDR3 comprises 13 residues. Germline V gives CDR1 ENHRY, CDR2 SYGVKD. Trimming cost V 7 bases and J 1 base; bases outside gene matches: 4.

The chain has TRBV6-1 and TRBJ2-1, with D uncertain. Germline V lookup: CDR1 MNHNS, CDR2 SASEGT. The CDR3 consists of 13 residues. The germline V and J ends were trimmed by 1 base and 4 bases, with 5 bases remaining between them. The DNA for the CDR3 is TGTGCCAGCAGTGAAGGCAGTTACAATGAGCAGTTCTTC. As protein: CASSEGSYNEQFF.

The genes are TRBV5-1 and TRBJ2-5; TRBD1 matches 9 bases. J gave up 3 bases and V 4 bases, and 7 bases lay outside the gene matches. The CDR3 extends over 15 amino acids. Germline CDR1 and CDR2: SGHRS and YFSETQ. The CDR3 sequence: CASSTEGQGKETQYF. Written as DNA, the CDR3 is TGCGCCAGCAGCACCGAGGGACAGGGAAAAGAGACCCAGTACTTC.

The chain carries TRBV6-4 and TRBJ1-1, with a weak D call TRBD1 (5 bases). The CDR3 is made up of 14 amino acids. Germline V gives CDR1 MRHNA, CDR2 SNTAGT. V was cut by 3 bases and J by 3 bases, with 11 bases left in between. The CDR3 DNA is TGTGCCAGCAGTGAGCAGGAAGGGGACACTGAAGCTTTCTTT. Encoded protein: CASSEQEGDTEAFF.

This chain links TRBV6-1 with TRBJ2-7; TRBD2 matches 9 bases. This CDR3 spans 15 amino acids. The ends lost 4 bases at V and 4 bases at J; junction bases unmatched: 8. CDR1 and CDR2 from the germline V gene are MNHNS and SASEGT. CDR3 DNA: TGTGCCAGCAGTGGTCGAGGGGCGGGGGGGTACGAGCAGTACTTC. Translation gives CASSGRGAGGYEQYF.

DNA for the CDR3: TGCGCCAGCAGCCAGTACCCGGGACAGGGATACGAGCAGTACTTC. Translating gives CASSQYPGQGYEQYF. The chain recombines TRBV4-3 with TRBJ2-7; the match to TRBD1 covers 9 bases. The CDR3 is made up of 15 amino acids. CDR1 is LGHNA, CDR2 YSLEER, per germline. Trimming cost V 3 bases and J 4 bases; bases outside gene matches: 7.

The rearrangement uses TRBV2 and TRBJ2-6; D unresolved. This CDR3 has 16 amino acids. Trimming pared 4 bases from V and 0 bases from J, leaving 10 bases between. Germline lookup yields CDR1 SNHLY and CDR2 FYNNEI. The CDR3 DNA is TGTGCCAGCAGTGCCGTGCCGGGCTCTGGGGCCAACGTCCTGACTTTC. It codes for CASSAVPGSGANVLTF.

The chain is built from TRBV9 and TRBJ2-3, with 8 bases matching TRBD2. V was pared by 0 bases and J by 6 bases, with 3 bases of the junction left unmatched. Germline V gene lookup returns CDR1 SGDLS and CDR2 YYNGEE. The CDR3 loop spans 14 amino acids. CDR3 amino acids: CASSVGIAGDTQYF. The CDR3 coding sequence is TGTGCCAGCAGCGTAGGGATAGCGGGGGATACGCAGTATTTT. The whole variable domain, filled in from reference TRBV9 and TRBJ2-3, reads DSGVTQTPKHLITATGQRVTLRCSPRSGDLSVYWYQQSLDQGLQFLIQYYNGEERAKGNILERFSAQQFPDLHSELNLSSLELGDSALYFCASSVGIAGDTQYFGPGTRLTVL.

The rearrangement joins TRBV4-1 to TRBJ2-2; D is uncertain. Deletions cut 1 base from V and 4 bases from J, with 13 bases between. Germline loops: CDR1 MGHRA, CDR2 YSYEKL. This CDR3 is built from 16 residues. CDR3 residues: CASSQGFASGTGELFF. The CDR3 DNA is TGCGCCAGCAGCCAAGGGTTCGCCTCAGGCACCGGGGAGCTGTTTTTT.

CDR3 bases: TGTGCCAGCAGCCCGGGGACAGCGAACACCGGGGAGCTGTTTTTT. Its protein product is CASSPGTANTGELFF. J is TRBJ2-2 and V is TRBV5-8, with TRBD1 matching 7 bases. The CDR3 length is 15 residues. The V gene's germline CDR1 is SGHTS and CDR2 YDEGEE. V was clipped by 4 bases and J by 0 bases; unmatched bases: 3. The full variable domain, rest sourced from reference TRBV5-8 and TRBJ2-2, is EAGVTQSPTHLIKTRGQQATLRCSPISGHTSVYWYQQALGLGLQFLLWYDEGEERNRGNFPPRFSGRQFPNYSSELNVNALELEDSALYLCASSPGTANTGELFFGEGSRLTVL.

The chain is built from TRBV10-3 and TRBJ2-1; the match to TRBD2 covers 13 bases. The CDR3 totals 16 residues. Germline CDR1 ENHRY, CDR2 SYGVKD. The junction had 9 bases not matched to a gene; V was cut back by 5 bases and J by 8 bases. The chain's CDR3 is CAISRSTSGGAHEQFF. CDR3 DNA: TGTGCCATCAGTCGATCTACTAGCGGGGGGGCCCATGAGCAGTTCTTC.

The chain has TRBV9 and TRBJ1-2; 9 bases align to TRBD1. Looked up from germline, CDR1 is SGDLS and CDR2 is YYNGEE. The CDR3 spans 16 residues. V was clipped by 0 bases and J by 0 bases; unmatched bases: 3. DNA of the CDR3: TGTGCCAGCAGCGTAGGGACAGGGGCGGCTAACTATGGCTACACCTTC. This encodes CASSVGTGAANYGYTF.

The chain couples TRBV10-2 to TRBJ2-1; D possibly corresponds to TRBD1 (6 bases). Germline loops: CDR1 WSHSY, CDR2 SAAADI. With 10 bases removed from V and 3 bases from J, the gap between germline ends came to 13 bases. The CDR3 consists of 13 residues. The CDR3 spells CAITRRGYNEQFF. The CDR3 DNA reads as TGCGCCATCACGCGCAGGGGCTACAATGAGCAGTTCTTC.

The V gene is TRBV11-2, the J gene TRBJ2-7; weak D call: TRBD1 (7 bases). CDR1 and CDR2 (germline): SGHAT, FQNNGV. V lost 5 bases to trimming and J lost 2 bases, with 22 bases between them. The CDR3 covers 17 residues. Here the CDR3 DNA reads TGTGCCAGCAGCCAGGGGGGAGGACCCCAGGGAACCTACGAGCAGTACTTC. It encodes CASSQGGGPQGTYEQYF.

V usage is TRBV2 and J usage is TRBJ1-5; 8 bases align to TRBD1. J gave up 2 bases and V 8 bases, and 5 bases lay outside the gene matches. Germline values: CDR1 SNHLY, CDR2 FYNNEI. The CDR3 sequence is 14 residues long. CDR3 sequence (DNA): TGTGCCAGCCAGCCGGACAGGGGCAATCAGCCCCAGCATTTT. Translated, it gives CASQPDRGNQPQHF. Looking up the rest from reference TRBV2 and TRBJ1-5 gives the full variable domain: EPEVTQTPSHQVTQMGQEVILRCVPISNHLYFYWYRQILGQKVEFLVSFYNNEISEKSEIFDDQFSVERPDGSNFTLKIRSTKLEDSAMYFCASQPDRGNQPQHFGDGTRLSIL.

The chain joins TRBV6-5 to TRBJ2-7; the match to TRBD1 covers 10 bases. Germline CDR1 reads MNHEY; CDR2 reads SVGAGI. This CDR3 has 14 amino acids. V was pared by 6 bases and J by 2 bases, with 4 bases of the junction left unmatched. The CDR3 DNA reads TGTGCCAGCAGAGGGACAGGGGAGGCCTACGAGCAGTACTTC. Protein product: CASRGTGEAYEQYF.

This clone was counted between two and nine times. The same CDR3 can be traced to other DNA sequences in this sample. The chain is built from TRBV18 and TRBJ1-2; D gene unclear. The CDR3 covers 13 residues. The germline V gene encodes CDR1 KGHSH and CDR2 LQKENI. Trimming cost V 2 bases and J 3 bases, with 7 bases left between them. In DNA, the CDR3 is TGTGCCAGCTCACCAGGGCAGGACTATGGCTACACCTTC. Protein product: CASSPGQDYGYTF.

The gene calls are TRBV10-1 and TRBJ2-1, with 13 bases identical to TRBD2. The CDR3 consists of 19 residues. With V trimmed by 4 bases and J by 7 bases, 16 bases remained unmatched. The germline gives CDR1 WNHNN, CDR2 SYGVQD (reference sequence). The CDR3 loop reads CASSGAGLAGYQGINEQFF. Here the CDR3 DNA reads TGCGCCAGCAGTGGCGCGGGACTAGCGGGGTATCAGGGGATTAATGAGCAGTTCTTC.

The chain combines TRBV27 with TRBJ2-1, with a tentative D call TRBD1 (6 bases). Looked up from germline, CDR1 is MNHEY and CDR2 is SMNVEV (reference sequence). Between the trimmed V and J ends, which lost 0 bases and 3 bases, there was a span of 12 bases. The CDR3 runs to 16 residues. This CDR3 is CASSLSWGRGYNEQFF. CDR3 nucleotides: TGTGCCAGCAGTTTATCGTGGGGCAGGGGCTACAATGAGCAGTTCTTC.

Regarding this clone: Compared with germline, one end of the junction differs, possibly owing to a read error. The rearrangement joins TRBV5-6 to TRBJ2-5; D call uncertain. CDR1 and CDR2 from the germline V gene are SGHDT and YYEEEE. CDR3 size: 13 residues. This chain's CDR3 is CTRPQLNQETQYF. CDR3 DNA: TGTACCAGGCCACAGCTAAACCAAGAGACCCAGTACTTC.

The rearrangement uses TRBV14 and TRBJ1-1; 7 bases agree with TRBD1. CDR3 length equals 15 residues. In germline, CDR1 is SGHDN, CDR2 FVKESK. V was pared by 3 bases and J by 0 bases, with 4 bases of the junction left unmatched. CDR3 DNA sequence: TGTGCCAGCAGCCACAAGACAGGGATGAACACTGAAGCTTTCTTT. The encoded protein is CASSHKTGMNTEAFF.

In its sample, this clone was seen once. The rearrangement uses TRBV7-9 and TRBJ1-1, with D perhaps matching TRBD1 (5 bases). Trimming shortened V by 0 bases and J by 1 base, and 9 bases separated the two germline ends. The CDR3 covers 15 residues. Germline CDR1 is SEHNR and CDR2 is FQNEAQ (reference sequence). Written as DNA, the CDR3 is TGTGCCAGCAGCTTAGCTCAGGGCAGGAACACTGAAGCTTTCTTT. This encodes CASSLAQGRNTEAFF.